This T cell receptor (beta chain) was sequenced for a study of blood T cell repertoires in COVID-19. The wider study: Samples came from the United States, Italy and Spain, spanning acute and convalescent COVID-19. From T cells, B-cell-depleted T cells, or PBMCs came the material, which was cDNA or gDNA.

This CDR3 is built from 17 residues. Germline V lookup: CDR1 ENHRY, CDR2 SYGVKD. Deletions cut 3 bases from V and 11 bases from J, with 28 bases between. In the authors' methods: Quantification of nucleated cells was approximated via reference gene primer amplification. The method was immunoSEQ multiplex PCR; TCRdb's version includes in-frame clones alone and lacks a portion of them. V and J calls and clone size are those listed in that table; D and trimming were worked out from the DNA. Of more than 150,000 clones listed, roughly 88% are singletons. Sequencing used peripheral blood. V and J are TRBV10-3 and TRBJ1-2; D may be TRBD1 (5 bases). The sequence derives from a woman aged 55-70 years with acute or convalescent COVID-19. CDR3 bases: TGTGCCATCAGTGACCCGGCCCTTTTAGAATCCGTGGAGGGGTACACCTTC. It specifies CAISDPALLESVEGYTF.